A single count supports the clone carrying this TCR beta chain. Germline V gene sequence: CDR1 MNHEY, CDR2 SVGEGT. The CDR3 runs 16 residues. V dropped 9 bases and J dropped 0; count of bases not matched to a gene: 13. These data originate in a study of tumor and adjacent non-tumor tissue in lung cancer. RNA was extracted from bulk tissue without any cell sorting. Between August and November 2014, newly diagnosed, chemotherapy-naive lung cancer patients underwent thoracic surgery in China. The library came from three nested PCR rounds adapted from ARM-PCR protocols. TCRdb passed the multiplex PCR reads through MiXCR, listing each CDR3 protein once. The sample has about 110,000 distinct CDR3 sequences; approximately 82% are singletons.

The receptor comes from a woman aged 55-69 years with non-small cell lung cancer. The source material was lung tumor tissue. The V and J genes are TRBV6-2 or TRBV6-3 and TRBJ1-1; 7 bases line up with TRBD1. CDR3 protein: CASSHGNRGVNTEAFF. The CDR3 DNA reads TGTGCCAGTAGCCACGGCAACAGGGGCGTGAACACTGAAGCTTTCTTT.